Each of the 20 T cell receptor beta chains below was sequenced from the same sample in a study of T-cell memory formation after mild COVID-19. One entry per CDR3 protein, called by TCRdb with MiXCR from the 5' RACE reads. The table lists roughly 190,000 distinct CDR3 sequences, roughly 30% of them singletons. Material: PBMCs or a T cell subset sorted from them (not recorded which). The receptors were sampled from an adult woman who had mild COVID-19 (a few samples of this study predate the infection). Cell type and time point are not known.

The rearrangement links TRBV24-1 to TRBJ2-1, with D unclear. This CDR3 is 13 amino acids long. V was shortened by 4 bases and J by 3 bases, with 6 bases between the two germline ends. CDR1 KGHDR and CDR2 SFDVKD come from the germline V gene. The CDR3: CATSDYIYNEQFF. For the CDR3, the DNA is TGTGCCACCAGTGACTACATCTACAATGAGCAGTTCTTC.

The CDR3 DNA reads TGTGCCACCAGCCTAGCAGCGGGGAACAATGAGCAGTTCTTC. It specifies CATSLAAGNNEQFF. The chain has TRBV24-1 and TRBJ2-1; TRBD2 matches at 7 bases. Germline trimming cut 7 bases from V and 5 bases from J; bases unmatched to any gene: 7. The germline V gene encodes CDR1 KGHDR and CDR2 SFDVKD. There are 14 residues in the CDR3.

The chain uses TRBV12-3 or TRBV12-4 and TRBJ2-5; a weak D match, TRBD2 (7 bases). The CDR3 contains 14 residues. The ends were cut back, 6 bases at V and 1 base at J, with 12 bases in the middle. CDR3 coding DNA: TGTGCCAGCAGCCCCGGGGGGCTCCAAGAGACCCAGTACTTC. Amino acid sequence: CASSPGGLQETQYF.

V gene TRBV27 combines with J gene TRBJ1-1, with D possibly TRBD1 on 5 matching bases. Germline CDR1 and CDR2: MNHEY and SMNVEV (reference sequence). The CDR3 has 12 amino acids. V shed 8 bases and J shed 5 bases, with 12 bases lying between them. The DNA for the CDR3 is TGTGCCAGCCGGGGCGTCGGGACTGAAGCTTTCTTT. It is translated as CASRGVGTEAFF.

This clonotype came up many times. The CDR3 bases are TGCGCCAGCAGCTTGGGACTAGCGGGAAACACCGGGGAGCTGTTTTTT. It codes for CASSLGLAGNTGELFF. The rearrangement joins TRBV5-1 to TRBJ2-2, with 11 bases that match TRBD2. Germline CDR1 and CDR2: SGHRS and YFSETQ. V lost 0 bases and J lost 2; bases outside the gene matches: 0. The CDR3 is 16 residues long.

There are a few counts of this clonotype. A read error may produce the germline difference seen at one junction end. The V call is TRBV15, the J call TRBJ2-3; 9 bases line up with TRBD2. This CDR3 has 15 amino acids. CDR1 and CDR2 from the germline V gene are LNHNV and YYDKDF (reference sequence). CDR3 sequence (DNA): TGTGCCACCAGCAGATCCGGGACTAGCAGAGATACGCAGTATTTT. Protein product: CATSRSGTSRDTQYF.

This clonotype turned up a few times. The rearrangement joins TRBV6-2 or TRBV6-3 to TRBJ2-5, with TRBD2 matching 9 bases. CDR3 length: 17 residues. Germline CDR1 is MNHEY and CDR2 is SVGEGT. V trimming: 5 bases; J trimming: 5 bases; junction bases outside the gene matches: 15. CDR3 bases: TGTGCCAGCAGTCGCCCCAGGGCGGGGGGGAGTGTGGAGACCCAGTACTTC. It is translated as CASSRPRAGGSVETQYF.

This chain links TRBV20-1 with TRBJ2-7; D is undetermined. Germline V gene lookup returns CDR1 DFQATT and CDR2 SNEGSKA (reference sequence). The CDR3 spans 13 residues. V lost 2 bases and J lost 3, with 11 bases in between. In DNA, the CDR3 is TGCAGTGCTAGACCTATAACCAGCTACGAGCAGTACTTC. As protein: CSARPITSYEQYF.

This chain links TRBV20-1 with TRBJ2-2; TRBD2 matches at 9 bases. This CDR3 region has 16 residues. Germline trimming cut 1 base from V and 2 bases from J; bases unmatched to any gene: 5. CDR1 DFQATT and CDR2 SNEGSKA come from the germline V gene (reference sequence). As DNA, the CDR3 is TGCAGTGCTAGAGCCGTTAGCGGGGGCAACACCGGGGAGCTGTTTTTT. Translated, it gives CSARAVSGGNTGELFF.

The rearrangement joins TRBV12-3 or TRBV12-4 to TRBJ2-7; TRBD2 matches 12 bases. The CDR3 has 15 amino acids. Trimming cost V 6 bases and J 2 bases; bases outside gene matches: 5. The CDR3 coding sequence is TGTGCCAGCAGCCTGACTAGCGGGGGAACCTACGAGCAGTACTTC. Translation: CASSLTSGGTYEQYF.

This chain connects TRBV29-1 to TRBJ2-1; tentatively, D is TRBD1 (7 bases). This CDR3 is built from 15 residues. V lost 4 bases and J lost 6, with 19 bases in between. Germline CDR1 SQVTM, CDR2 ANQGSEA. Here the CDR3 DNA reads TGCAGCGTTGTAGGAGGGGGCGGAAACTTCAATGAGCAGTTCTTC. It yields the protein CSVVGGGGNFNEQFF.

About this clonotype: The junction shows a germline mismatch at one end, possibly a read error. The chain uses TRBV5-1 and TRBJ2-1; tentatively, D is TRBD1 or TRBD2 (5 bases each). This CDR3 contains 14 residues. The V gene's germline CDR1 is SGHRS and CDR2 YFSETQ. The CDR3 DNA is TGCGCCAGCAGCTTATATGGGACGAGGGATGAGAAGTTCTTC. It codes for CASSLYGTRDEKFF.

The chain combines TRBV14 with TRBJ2-7, with D possibly matching TRBD2 (5 bases). The germline V gene has CDR1 SGHDN and CDR2 FVKESK. Between the trimmed V and J ends, which lost 1 base and 3 bases, there was a span of 10 bases. The CDR3 has 14 residues. The CDR3 sequence is CASSQGPAGYEQYF. CDR3 nucleotides: TGTGCCAGCAGCCAAGGTCCCGCGGGCTACGAGCAGTACTTC.

This clonotype was detected only a few times. The chain employs TRBV18 and TRBJ2-3, with D possibly TRBD2 on 5 matching bases. Germline lookup yields CDR1 KGHSH and CDR2 LQKENI. The CDR3 spans 17 residues. V was trimmed by 6 bases and J by 1 base, leaving 20 bases between them. In DNA form, the CDR3 reads TGTGCCAGCTCTCCTGTAGCGATTCGACCCCGCACAGATACGCAGTATTTT. Amino acid sequence: CASSPVAIRPRTDTQYF.

Ten or more counts support this clonotype. The chain recombines TRBV4-2 with TRBJ2-3; D call uncertain. V shed 0 bases and J shed 3 bases, with 1 base lying between them. The CDR3 has 12 amino acids. Looked up from germline, CDR1 is LGHNA and CDR2 is YNFKEQ. Here the CDR3 reads CASSQETDTQYF. CDR3 sequence (DNA): TGTGCCAGCAGCCAAGAGACAGATACGCAGTATTTT.

In nucleotides, the CDR3 is TGCAGCGTTGAAGTAGGGGGGATTATAACTGAAGCTTTCTTT. It codes for CSVEVGGIITEAFF. The chain combines TRBV29-1 with TRBJ1-1, with TRBD1 as a possible D gene (6 bases). Trimming pared 1 base from V and 5 bases from J, leaving 14 bases between. The CDR3 totals 14 residues. The germline V gene has CDR1 SQVTM and CDR2 ANQGSEA.

The chain couples TRBV7-3 to TRBJ2-7, with D maybe TRBD2 (5 bases). Trimming removed 5 bases from V and 7 bases from J, with 21 bases in between. Germline V CDR1 and CDR2: SGHTA, FQGTGA. The CDR3 has 15 amino acids. The CDR3 reads CASSTQLVYMWEQYF. As DNA, the CDR3 is TGTGCCAGCAGCACCCAACTAGTATATATGTGGGAGCAGTACTTC.

This clonotype was detected only a few times. The J gene is TRBJ2-6, the V gene TRBV7-9, with 10 bases that match TRBD1. The CDR3 spans 18 residues. V lost 4 bases to trimming and J lost 0 bases; unmatched junction nucleotides: 6. The germline gives CDR1 SEHNR, CDR2 FQNEAQ (reference sequence). CDR3 region: CASSSQTGGNSGANVLTF. As DNA, the CDR3 is TGTGCCAGCAGCTCACAGACAGGGGGCAACTCTGGGGCCAACGTCCTGACTTTC.

The genes are TRBV25-1 and TRBJ2-4; the D gene is possibly TRBD2 (6 bases). This CDR3 is 17 amino acids long. The germline V gene has CDR1 MGHDK and CDR2 SYGVNS. Trimming stripped 2 bases from V and 2 bases from J, with 16 bases between. For the CDR3, the DNA is TGTGCCAGCAGTGAAGGAGGGACCAATATACCCAAAAACATTCAGTACTTC. It codes for CASSEGGTNIPKNIQYF.

Only a few counts were recorded for this clonotype. The chain is built from TRBV6-6 and TRBJ2-7, with TRBD1 matching over 10 bases. After removal of 0 bases from V and 1 base from J, the junction contained 0 bases not matched to a gene. CDR1 is MNHNY, CDR2 SVGAGI, per germline (reference sequence). The CDR3 is 15 residues long. CDR3: CASSYSGQGSYEQYF. As DNA, the CDR3 is TGTGCCAGCAGTTACTCGGGACAGGGGTCCTACGAGCAGTACTTC.